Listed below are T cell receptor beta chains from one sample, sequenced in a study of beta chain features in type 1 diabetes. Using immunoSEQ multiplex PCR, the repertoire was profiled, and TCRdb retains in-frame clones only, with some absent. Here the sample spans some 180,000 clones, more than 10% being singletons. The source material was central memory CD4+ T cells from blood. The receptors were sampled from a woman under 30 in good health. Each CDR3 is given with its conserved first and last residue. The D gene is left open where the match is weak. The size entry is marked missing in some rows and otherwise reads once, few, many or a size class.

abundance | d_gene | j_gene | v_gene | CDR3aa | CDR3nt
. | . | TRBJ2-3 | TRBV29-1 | CSVEEPTRFPDTQYF | TGCAGCGTTGAAGAGCCGACTAGATTCCCAGATACGCAGTATTTT
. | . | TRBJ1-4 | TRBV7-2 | CASSLWAGAGEKLFF | TGTGCCAGCAGCTTATGGGCAGGGGCGGGTGAAAAACTGTTTTTT
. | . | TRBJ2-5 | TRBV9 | CASSLGDIFQETQYF | TGTGCCAGCAGCTTGGGGGACATTTTTCAAGAGACCCAGTACTTC
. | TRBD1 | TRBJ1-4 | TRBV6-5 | CASRTPGQWEKLFF | TGTGCCAGCAGAACTCCGGGACAGTGGGAAAAACTGTTTTTT
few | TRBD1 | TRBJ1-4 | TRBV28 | CASRTSGTGGAKLFF | TGTGCCAGCCGAACTTCCGGGACAGGGGGCGCAAAACTGTTTTTT
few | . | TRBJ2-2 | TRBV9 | CASSVQYTGELFF | TGTGCCAGCAGCGTACAGTACACCGGGGAGCTGTTTTTT
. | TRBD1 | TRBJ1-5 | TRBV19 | CASKGAPDVSLNQPQHF | TGTGCCAGTAAGGGGGCTCCCGATGTTTCTCTCAATCAGCCCCAGCATTTT
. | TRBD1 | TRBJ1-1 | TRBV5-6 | CASSRLGQGTNTEAFF | TGTGCCAGCAGCCGTTTGGGACAGGGGACGAACACTGAAGCTTTCTTT
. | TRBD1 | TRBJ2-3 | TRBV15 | CATTGTGSPDTQYF | TGTGCCACCACCGGGACAGGGTCCCCAGATACGCAGTATTTT
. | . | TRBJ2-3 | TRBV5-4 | CASSLASRDTQYF | TGTGCCAGCAGCTTGGCCTCTCGAGATACGCAGTATTTT
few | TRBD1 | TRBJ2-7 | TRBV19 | CASKDRYEQYF | TGTGCCAGCAAGGACAGGTACGAGCAGTACTTC
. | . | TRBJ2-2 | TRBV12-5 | CASGLSNTGELFF | TGTGCTAGTGGTTTGAGCAACACCGGGGAGCTGTTTTTT
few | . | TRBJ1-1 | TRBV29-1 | CSVEYSGTEAFF | TGCAGCGTTGAATACTCGGGCACTGAAGCTTTCTTT
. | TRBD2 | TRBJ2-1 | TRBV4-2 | CASSQDESGSSYNEQFF | TGTGCCAGCAGCCAAGATGAGAGCGGGAGCTCCTACAATGAGCAGTTCTTC
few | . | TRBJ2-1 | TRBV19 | CASSRKDSGNNEQFF | TGTGCCAGTAGTAGGAAGGACAGCGGTAACAATGAGCAGTTCTTC
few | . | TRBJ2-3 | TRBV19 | CASSDQLGRDTQYF | TGTGCCAGTAGTGACCAACTAGGGCGCGATACGCAGTATTTT
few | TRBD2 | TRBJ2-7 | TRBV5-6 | CASSFRTSGAKQYF | TGTGCCAGCAGCTTTCGGACTAGCGGGGCGAAGCAGTACTTC
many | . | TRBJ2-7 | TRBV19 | CASRKQHDLLSEQYF | TGTGCCAGCAGGAAGCAGCATGACCTCCTCTCCGAGCAGTACTTC
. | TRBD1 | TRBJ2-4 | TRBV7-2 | CASSSGQGENIQYF | TGTGCCAGCAGCAGCGGACAGGGGGAAAACATTCAGTACTTC
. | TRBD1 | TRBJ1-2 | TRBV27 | CASRARTGARKGYTF | TGTGCCAGCAGGGCGAGGACAGGGGCCCGGAAAGGCTACACCTTC
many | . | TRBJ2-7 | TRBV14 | CASSQRDSSSYEQYF | TGTGCCAGCAGCCAGAGGGATTCGTCCTCCTACGAGCAGTACTTC
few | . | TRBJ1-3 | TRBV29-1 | CSVDRGNTIYF | TGCAGCGTAGACAGGGGAAACACCATATATTTT
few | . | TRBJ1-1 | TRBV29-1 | CSVKDTKNTEAFF | TGCAGCGTTAAGGACACTAAGAACACTGAAGCTTTCTTT
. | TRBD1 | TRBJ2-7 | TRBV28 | CASSTGGAPYEQYF | TGTGCCAGCAGTACAGGGGGCGCCCCCTACGAGCAGTACTTC
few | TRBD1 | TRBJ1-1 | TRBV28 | CASSTGGLRMNTEAFF | TGTGCCAGCAGCACAGGGGGTTTGAGGATGAACACTGAAGCTTTCTTT
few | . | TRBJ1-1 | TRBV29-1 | CSVERQGGTEAFF | TGCAGCGTTGAGCGGCAGGGAGGAACTGAAGCTTTCTTT
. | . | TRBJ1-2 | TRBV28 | CASSPTAPHGYTF | TGTGCCAGCAGTCCCACAGCTCCACATGGCTACACCTTC
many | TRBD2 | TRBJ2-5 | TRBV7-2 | CASGIAGNQETQYF | TGTGCCAGCGGGATAGCGGGAAATCAAGAGACCCAGTACTTC
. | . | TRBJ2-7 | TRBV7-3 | CASSKGTDNYEQYF | TGTGCCAGCAGCAAGGGGACTGATAATTACGAGCAGTACTTC